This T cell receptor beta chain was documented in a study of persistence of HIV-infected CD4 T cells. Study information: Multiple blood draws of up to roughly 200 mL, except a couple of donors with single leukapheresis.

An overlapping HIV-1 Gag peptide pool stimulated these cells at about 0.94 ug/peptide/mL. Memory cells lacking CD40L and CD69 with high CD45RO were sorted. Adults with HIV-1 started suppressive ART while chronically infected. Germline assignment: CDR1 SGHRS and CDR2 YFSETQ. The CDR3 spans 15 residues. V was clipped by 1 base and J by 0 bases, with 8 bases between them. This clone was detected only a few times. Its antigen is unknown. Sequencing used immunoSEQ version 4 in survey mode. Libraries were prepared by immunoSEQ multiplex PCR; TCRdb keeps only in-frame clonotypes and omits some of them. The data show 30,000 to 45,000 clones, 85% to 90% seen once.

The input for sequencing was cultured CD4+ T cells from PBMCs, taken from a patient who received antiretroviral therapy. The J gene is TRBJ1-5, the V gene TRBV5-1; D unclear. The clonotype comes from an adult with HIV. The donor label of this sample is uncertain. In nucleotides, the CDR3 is TGCGCCAGCAGCTTGTCAGGATATAGCAATCAGCCCCAGCATTTT. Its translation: CASSLSGYSNQPQHF.